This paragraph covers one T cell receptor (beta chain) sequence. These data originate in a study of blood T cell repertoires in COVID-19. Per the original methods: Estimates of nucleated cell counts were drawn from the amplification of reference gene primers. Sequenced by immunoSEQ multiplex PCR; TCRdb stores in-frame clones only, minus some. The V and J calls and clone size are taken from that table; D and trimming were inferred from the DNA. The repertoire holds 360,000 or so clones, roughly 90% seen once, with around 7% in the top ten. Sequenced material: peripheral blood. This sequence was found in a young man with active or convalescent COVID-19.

As DNA, the CDR3 is TGTGCCAGCATCAAAGGCGGGAGTGTCTCTGAAGCTTTCTTT. Amino acid sequence: CASIKGGSVSEAFF. This rearrangement joins TRBV28 to TRBJ1-1; D ambiguous. V was cut by 7 bases and J by 6 bases, with 18 bases left in between. Germline-derived CDR1 and CDR2 are MDHEN and SYDVKM. The CDR3 runs to 14 residues. The variable domain in full, with the rest retrieved from reference TRBV28 and TRBJ1-1, is DVKVTQSSRYLVKRTGEKVFLECVQDMDHENMFWYRQDPGLGLRLIYFSYDVKMKEKGDIPEGYSVSREKKERFSLILESASTNQTSMYLCASIKGGSVSEAFFGQGTRLTVV.